These 27 T cell receptor beta chains were all obtained from the same sample, sequenced in a study of breast tumors, draining lymph nodes, adjacent tissues. TCRdb reprocessed the multiplex PCR reads with MiXCR, giving one entry per CDR3 protein. This sample has 60,000 to 65,000 distinct CDR3 sequences; around 52% occur once, and the top ten carry roughly 19%. The sample consisted of breast tumor tissue. The receptors were gathered from a female donor with breast cancer. Some clones in this sample may be carry-over from other donors' samples.

In this sample, this clonotype is large. The chain recombines TRBV20-1 with TRBJ2-7; 9 bases are a match to TRBD1. V lost 4 bases and J lost 5; bases outside the gene matches: 9. The CDR3 is made up of 14 amino acids. The germline V gene has CDR1 DFQATT and CDR2 SNEGSKA (reference sequence). The CDR3 region is CSAISDRGRNEQYF. The CDR3 nucleotides are TGCAGTGCTATAAGCGACAGGGGGAGAAACGAGCAGTACTTC.

This chain uses TRBV9 with TRBJ2-7, with no clear D. Germline V lookup: CDR1 SGDLS, CDR2 YYNGEE. V was pared by 0 bases and J by 6 bases, with 7 bases between. CDR3 size: 12 residues. For the CDR3, the DNA is TGTGCCAGCAGCGTAGAGGTAGGCGAGCAGTACTTC. Its protein product is CASSVEVGEQYF.

This clonotype occurred many times. The chain joins TRBV9 to TRBJ2-7, with 12 bases matching TRBD2. CDR1 and CDR2 (germline): SGDLS, YYNGEE. The CDR3 totals 16 residues. After removal of 4 bases from V and 2 bases from J, the junction contained 7 bases not matched to a gene. Here the CDR3 reads CASSTSGLAGPYEQYF. The CDR3 region has the DNA TGTGCCAGCAGCACGTCAGGACTAGCGGGACCCTACGAGCAGTACTTC.

This clonotype was picked up many times. The chain joins TRBV6-1 to TRBJ2-7; D is uncertain. CDR1 and CDR2 from the germline V gene are MNHNS and SASEGT. V was shortened by 6 bases and J by 2 bases, with 11 bases between the two germline ends. The CDR3 is 13 amino acids. CDR3 protein: CASRATATYEQYF. The DNA for the CDR3 is TGTGCCAGCAGAGCCACAGCTACCTACGAGCAGTACTTC.

The V gene is TRBV6-2 or TRBV6-3, the J gene TRBJ1-5; D is undetermined. V was shortened by 1 base and J by 5 bases, with 15 bases between the two germline ends. Germline-derived CDR1 and CDR2 are MNHEY and SVGEGT. This CDR3 contains 16 residues. In DNA, the CDR3 is TGTGCCAGCAGTTACTTTAGGGCAGAGACTTATCAGCCCCAGCATTTT. It specifies CASSYFRAETYQPQHF.

This clonotype came up a few times. The chain employs TRBV28 and TRBJ2-2, with 8 bases lining up with TRBD2. V was pared by 2 bases and J by 4 bases, with 3 bases of the junction left unmatched. The CDR3 has 15 amino acids. Germline assignment: CDR1 MDHEN and CDR2 SYDVKM. CDR3 DNA sequence: TGTGCCAGCAGTTTAGCGGGAGGTACCACCGGGGAGCTGTTTTTT. The encoded protein is CASSLAGGTTGELFF.

The chain has TRBV5-1 and TRBJ2-3; 8 bases are a match to TRBD2. Germline V gives CDR1 SGHRS, CDR2 YFSETQ. The V gene end was trimmed by 2 bases and the J gene end by 2 bases; junction bases not matched to a gene: 10. The CDR3 loop spans 17 amino acids. The chain's CDR3 is CASSFSAGVDPTDTQYF. CDR3 nucleotide sequence: TGCGCCAGCAGCTTTTCAGCGGGAGTGGACCCCACAGATACGCAGTATTTT.

In this sample, this clonotype turned up a few times. A much larger clone lies one base from this, so it may be a read error. The chain recombines TRBV20-1 with TRBJ2-7, with D perhaps matching TRBD1 (5 bases). V shed 2 bases and J shed 6 bases, with 17 bases lying between them. This CDR3 is built from 14 residues. Germline CDR1 DFQATT, CDR2 SNEGSKA (reference sequence). Written as DNA, the CDR3 is TGCAGTGCTAGATTGGGGCCCCCCATCTCCGAGCAGTACTTC. Amino acid sequence: CSARLGPPISEQYF.

The rearrangement uses TRBV2 and TRBJ2-7; a weak D match, TRBD1 (6 bases). CDR1 and CDR2 (germline): SNHLY, FYNNEI. This CDR3 has 11 residues. Trimming removed 7 bases at V and 4 bases at J, with 8 bases between. CDR3 in amino acids: CASNREYEQYF. Here the CDR3 DNA reads TGTGCCAGCAACAGGGAATACGAGCAGTACTTC.

Only a few counts were recorded for this clonotype. A much larger clone is a single base away; this may be a read error. The chain combines TRBV20-1 with TRBJ1-4, with 8 bases fitting TRBD1. CDR3 length: 13 residues. Germline V CDR1 and CDR2: DFQATT, SNEGSKA (reference sequence). The CDR3 region has the DNA TGCAGTTCCACAGGGGGATCTAATGAAACACTGTTTTTT. Amino acid sequence: CSSTGGSNETLFF.

V is TRBV7-3 and J is TRBJ2-1; the match to TRBD1 covers 7 bases. With V trimmed by 5 bases and J by 6 bases, 4 bases remained unmatched. CDR3 length: 13 amino acids. Per germline, CDR1 SGHTA and CDR2 FQGTGA. The CDR3: CASSPYRGNEQFF. CDR3 in DNA: TGTGCCAGCAGCCCCTACAGGGGCAATGAGCAGTTCTTC.

This clonotype came up many times. V usage is TRBV14 and J usage is TRBJ2-5; 8 nucleotides align to TRBD2. J lost 7 bases, V lost 6 bases, and 10 bases had no gene match. The CDR3 covers 14 residues. Germline lookup yields CDR1 SGHDN and CDR2 FVKESK. CDR3 in DNA: TGTGCCAGCAGTCCTAGCGGGTCAAGGGGGACCCAGTACTTC. Its protein is CASSPSGSRGTQYF.

This chain joins TRBV18 and TRBJ2-5, with D perhaps TRBD1 or TRBD2 (6 bases each). Between the trimmed V and J ends, which lost 5 bases and 5 bases, there was a span of 18 bases. CDR1 KGHSH and CDR2 LQKENI come from the germline V gene. This CDR3 comprises 15 residues. CDR3 protein: CASSWPGRGLETQYF. Here the CDR3 DNA reads TGTGCCAGCTCATGGCCGGGACGGGGGCTGGAGACCCAGTACTTC.

This clonotype showed up many times. The chain combines TRBV2 with TRBJ1-1; D is unresolved. The V gene's germline CDR1 is SNHLY and CDR2 FYNNEI. This CDR3 comprises 13 residues. V was shortened by 7 bases and J by 1 base, with 10 bases between the two germline ends. In DNA, the CDR3 is TGTGCCAGCATTCGAACCCAGAACACTGAAGCTTTCTTT. Its protein product is CASIRTQNTEAFF.

Many counts were recorded for this clonotype. The chain links TRBV7-9 to TRBJ2-1, with D perhaps assigned TRBD1 or TRBD2 (5 bases each). The V end lost 4 bases, the J end lost 8 bases, and 21 bases lay between the germline ends. From germline, CDR1 is SEHNR and CDR2 FQNEAQ (reference sequence). CDR3 length: 16 amino acids. The CDR3 region is CASSSRRGGSSDEQFF. The DNA of the CDR3 is TGTGCCAGCAGCTCCAGACGGGGCGGGTCTTCGGATGAGCAGTTCTTC. The full variable domain, completed using reference TRBV7-9 and TRBJ2-1, is DTGVSQNPRHKITKRGQNVTFRCDPISEHNRLYWYRQTLGQGPEFLTYFQNEAQLEKSRLLSDRFSAERPKGSFSTLEIQRTEQGDSAMYLCASSSRRGGSSDEQFFGPGTRLTVL.

The V and J genes are TRBV4-3 and TRBJ1-2; D is unresolved. Trimming stripped 1 base from V and 7 bases from J, with 16 bases between. This CDR3 comprises 15 residues. Germline V CDR1 and CDR2: LGHNA, YSLEER. The CDR3 here is CASSQVLSGVGGYTF. DNA for the CDR3: TGCGCCAGCAGCCAAGTTTTATCCGGTGTGGGTGGCTACACCTTC.

The table lists this clonotype with many counts. The CDR3 DNA is TGTGCCAGCACCCTCGATGGACTAGCGGGAGCTCGGCAGTACTTC. This translates into CASTLDGLAGARQYF. This chain links TRBV6-2 or TRBV6-3 with TRBJ2-7, with 13 bases identical to TRBD2. CDR3 size: 15 residues. Germline CDR1 is MNHEY and CDR2 is SVGEGT. With V trimmed by 7 bases and J by 9 bases, 12 bases remained unmatched.

This clonotype came up many times. The gene calls are TRBV2 and TRBJ2-5; TRBD2 matches at 8 bases. Germline V gives CDR1 SNHLY, CDR2 FYNNEI. The CDR3 runs to 13 residues. V was clipped by 4 bases and J by 2 bases; unmatched bases: 0. CDR3 region: CASSGLAQETQYF. CDR3 nucleotides: TGTGCCAGCAGTGGACTAGCGCAAGAGACCCAGTACTTC.

The sample holds many counts of this clonotype. This rearrangement joins TRBV5-1 to TRBJ2-3; 8 bases agree with TRBD2. This CDR3 spans 14 amino acids. The trim removed 7 bases at V and 6 bases at J, leaving 10 bases unmatched. The germline V gene encodes CDR1 SGHRS and CDR2 YFSETQ. The CDR3 is CASAGGLAGDTQYF. The CDR3 DNA sequence: TGCGCCAGCGCCGGTGGGCTAGCGGGCGATACGCAGTATTTT.

This clonotype was seen more than once but under ten times. The rearrangement uses TRBV7-3 and TRBJ1-6, with D perhaps matching TRBD1 (5 bases). The germline gives CDR1 SGHTA, CDR2 FQGTGA. Trimming removed 5 bases at V and 14 bases at J, with 19 bases between. This CDR3 region has 14 residues. For the CDR3, the DNA is TGTGCCAGCAGCCACGGGCCGCAGGGATCAGCCCTCCACTTT. Amino acid sequence: CASSHGPQGSALHF.

In its sample, this clonotype ranks as medium-sized. The chain is built from TRBV29-1 and TRBJ1-3; D unresolved. Germline CDR1 is SQVTM and CDR2 is ANQGSEA. Trimming shortened V by 4 bases and J by 4 bases, and 11 bases separated the two germline ends. CDR3 size: 13 residues. CDR3 coding DNA: TGCAGCGTTGGGGCCGGGCTCGGAAACACCATATATTTT. Translated, it gives CSVGAGLGNTIYF. Combining the CDR3 with reference TRBV29-1 and TRBJ1-3 gives the whole variable domain SAVISQKPSRDICQRGTSLTIQCQVDSQVTMMFWYRQQPGQSLTLIATANQGSEATYESGFVIDKFPISRPNLTFSTLTVSNMSPEDSSIYLCSVGAGLGNTIYFGEGSWLTVV.

The table lists this clonotype with many counts. The DNA of the CDR3 is TGTGCCAGCAGCTTCGGGGACAGGAGCACAGATACGCAGTATTTT. Its protein is CASSFGDRSTDTQYF. The rearrangement links TRBV7-9 to TRBJ2-3, with 8 bases identical to TRBD1. Germline loops: CDR1 SEHNR, CDR2 FQNEAQ (reference sequence). Germline trimming cut 3 bases from V and 0 bases from J; bases unmatched to any gene: 2. The CDR3 contains 15 residues. Full variable domain (rest looked up from reference TRBV7-9 and TRBJ2-3): DTGVSQNPRHKITKRGQNVTFRCDPISEHNRLYWYRQTLGQGPEFLTYFQNEAQLEKSRLLSDRFSAERPKGSFSTLEIQRTEQGDSAMYLCASSFGDRSTDTQYFGPGTRLTVL.

The CDR3, as DNA: TGTGCCAGCACCCAGGGGTCTGCAGCTTTCTTT. Amino acid sequence: CASTQGSAAFF. The chain recombines TRBV5-5 with TRBJ1-1; D perhaps matches TRBD1 (6 bases). The germline V and J ends were trimmed by 6 bases and 10 bases, with 13 bases remaining between them. Germline V gene lookup returns CDR1 SGHKS and CDR2 YYEKEE (reference sequence). There are 11 residues in the CDR3. Combining the CDR3 with reference TRBV5-5 and TRBJ1-1 gives the whole variable domain DAGVTQSPTHLIKTRGQQVTLRCSPISGHKSVSWYQQVLGQGPQFIFQYYEKEERGRGNFPDRFSARQFPNYSSELNVNALLLGDSALYLCASTQGSAAFFGQGTRLTVV.

The rearrangement links TRBV5-1 to TRBJ1-6; D not resolved. Trimming removed 4 bases at V and 0 bases at J, with 8 bases between. CDR1 SGHRS and CDR2 YFSETQ come from the germline V gene. The CDR3 is 15 residues long. The CDR3 DNA follows: TGCGCCAGCAGCCCAAAAAGCTCCTATAATTCACCCCTCCACTTT. Amino acids: CASSPKSSYNSPLHF.

Concerning this clonotype itself: A much larger clone lies a single base off, so this may be a read error. The chain employs TRBV6-1 and TRBJ1-3; TRBD1 matches at 7 bases. Germline CDR1 is MNHNS and CDR2 is SASEGT. The CDR3 extends over 16 amino acids. The CDR3 sequence is CASSDPGQLRGSTIYF. The CDR3 bases are TGTGCCAGCAGTGACCCGGGACAGCTTCGGGGAAGCACCATATATTTT.

The chain employs TRBV5-1 and TRBJ1-6; tentative D call: TRBD1 (5 bases). This CDR3 has 14 residues. Trimming removed 4 bases at V and 7 bases at J, with 12 bases between. Germline loops: CDR1 SGHRS, CDR2 YFSETQ. The chain's CDR3 is CASSGGSWNSPLHF. DNA of the CDR3: TGCGCCAGCAGCGGGGGGAGTTGGAATTCACCCCTCCACTTT.

CDR3: CASSPPDTYEQYF. As DNA, the CDR3 is TGCGCCAGCAGCCCCCCGGACACGTACGAGCAGTACTTC. The V gene is TRBV4-1, the J gene TRBJ2-7; tentative D call: TRBD1 (5 bases). This CDR3 has 13 amino acids. The germline V gene encodes CDR1 MGHRA and CDR2 YSYEKL. V was trimmed by 4 bases and J by 4 bases, leaving 11 bases between them.